This is a list of T cell receptor beta chains from one sample in a study of CD8+ T cells in alopecia areata. Repertoires were generated with immunoSEQ multiplex PCR, while TCRdb's copy carries only in-frame clones and drops some. This sample carries 150,000 to 200,000 clones, roughly 62% of them seen once, and the ten largest clones take roughly 13%. Sequencing was performed on CD8+ T cells sorted from blood, taken at week 24, from a patient treated with tofacitinib. The receptor set was obtained from a human donor with alopecia areata. CDR3s include the opening cysteine and the closing phenylalanine or tryptophan. Each record gives: D gene, CDR3 length, clone size, J gene, V gene, CDR3 DNA, CDR3 protein. A D gene is named only where the DNA matches it firmly. The listing skips clone size in some rows; elsewhere it reads once, few, many or a size class.

d_call: -; cdr3_length: 12; clone_size: -; j_call: TRBJ2-3; v_call: TRBV30; cdr3_nt: TGTGCCTGGGAGGCGTTAACAGATACGCAGTATTTT; cdr3_aa: CAWEALTDTQYF
d_call: -; cdr3_length: 16; clone_size: -; j_call: TRBJ2-3; v_call: TRBV29-1; cdr3_nt: TGCAGCGTTGCTCCCTACTCCAGGGGGGTAACAGATACGCAGTATTTT; cdr3_aa: CSVAPYSRGVTDTQYF
d_call: TRBD2; cdr3_length: 15; clone_size: few; j_call: TRBJ2-1; v_call: TRBV29-1; cdr3_nt: TGCAGCGTTGAAATTGGGGTGACTAGCCGCGATGAGCAGTTCTTC; cdr3_aa: CSVEIGVTSRDEQFF
d_call: -; cdr3_length: 13; clone_size: -; j_call: TRBJ1-2; v_call: TRBV7-9; cdr3_nt: TGTGCCAGCAGCTCCGACACGCGGTATGGCTACACCTTC; cdr3_aa: CASSSDTRYGYTF
d_call: -; cdr3_length: 13; clone_size: -; j_call: TRBJ2-6; v_call: TRBV9; cdr3_nt: TGTGCCAGCAGCGACCCTGGGGCCAACGTCCTGACTTTC; cdr3_aa: CASSDPGANVLTF
d_call: -; cdr3_length: 12; clone_size: few; j_call: TRBJ1-5; v_call: TRBV12-5; cdr3_nt: TGTGCTAGTGCGGCGCGTAATCAGCCCCAGCATTTT; cdr3_aa: CASAARNQPQHF
d_call: -; cdr3_length: 14; clone_size: few; j_call: TRBJ1-2; v_call: TRBV29-1; cdr3_nt: TGCAGCGTTGGACCGGAAGGACTGCTATATGGCTACACCTTC; cdr3_aa: CSVGPEGLLYGYTF
d_call: TRBD1; cdr3_length: 14; clone_size: few; j_call: TRBJ1-4; v_call: TRBV7-9; cdr3_nt: TGTGCCAGCAGCCGGCTGGGACAGGGGGAAAAACTGTTTTTT; cdr3_aa: CASSRLGQGEKLFF
d_call: TRBD2; cdr3_length: 17; clone_size: -; j_call: TRBJ2-3; v_call: TRBV7-2; cdr3_nt: TGTGCCAGCAGCTTAGAGACTAGCGGGGTTAGCACAGATACGCAGTATTTT; cdr3_aa: CASSLETSGVSTDTQYF
d_call: -; cdr3_length: 16; clone_size: once; j_call: TRBJ2-7; v_call: TRBV2; cdr3_nt: TGTGCCAGCAGTGAATTGAGTTCAACAGGTATCTACGAGCAGTACTTC; cdr3_aa: CASSELSSTGIYEQYF
d_call: TRBD2; cdr3_length: 14; clone_size: -; j_call: TRBJ2-1; v_call: TRBV27; cdr3_nt: TGTGCCAGCAGCAAACTAGCGTCCTACAATGAGCAGTTCTTC; cdr3_aa: CASSKLASYNEQFF
d_call: -; cdr3_length: 16; clone_size: -; j_call: TRBJ1-6; v_call: TRBV29-1; cdr3_nt: TGCAGCGTTGGCCCCCCGAGTTCGACGGATAATTCACCCCTCCACTTT; cdr3_aa: CSVGPPSSTDNSPLHF
d_call: -; cdr3_length: 12; clone_size: -; j_call: TRBJ2-3; v_call: TRBV4-1; cdr3_nt: TGCGCCAGCAGCCGAAGTGGGGGCGAGCAGTATTTT; cdr3_aa: CASSRSGGEQYF